The table lists the clone carrying this TCR beta chain with a count of one. Per the original methods: Using reference gene primer amplification, nucleated cell counts were estimated. The method was immunoSEQ multiplex PCR; TCRdb's version includes in-frame clones alone and lacks a portion of them. That table gives V, J and clone size, and the DNA gave D and trimming. The table has over 120,000 clones, approximately 85% seen once. V lost 5 bases to trimming and J lost 9 bases, with 26 bases between them. This CDR3 has 18 amino acids. Germline CDR1 reads SGHVS; CDR2 reads FQNEAQ. The record originates from a study of blood T cell repertoires in COVID-19. On the study more broadly: Sites in the United States, Italy and Spain provided acute and convalescent COVID-19 samples. The cDNA or gDNA used as material had been derived from T cells, B-cell-depleted T cells, or PBMCs.

Sequencing was performed on peripheral blood. The J gene is TRBJ1-6, the V gene TRBV7-8; TRBD1 is a possible D gene (5 bases). The sequence was obtained from a human donor with acute or convalescent COVID-19. The donor label of this sample is uncertain. This chain's CDR3 is CASSPGTIGGFGSSPLHF. The DNA of the CDR3 is TGTGCCAGCAGCCCAGGGACTATAGGTGGATTTGGAAGTTCACCCCTCCACTTT. The complete variable domain, with remaining parts taken from reference TRBV7-8 and TRBJ1-6, reads GAGVSQSPRYKVAKRGQDVALRCDPISGHVSLFWYQQALGQGPEFLTYFQNEAQLDKSGLPSDRFFAERPEGSVSTLKIQRTQQEDSAVYLCASSPGTIGGFGSSPLHFGNGTRLTVT.